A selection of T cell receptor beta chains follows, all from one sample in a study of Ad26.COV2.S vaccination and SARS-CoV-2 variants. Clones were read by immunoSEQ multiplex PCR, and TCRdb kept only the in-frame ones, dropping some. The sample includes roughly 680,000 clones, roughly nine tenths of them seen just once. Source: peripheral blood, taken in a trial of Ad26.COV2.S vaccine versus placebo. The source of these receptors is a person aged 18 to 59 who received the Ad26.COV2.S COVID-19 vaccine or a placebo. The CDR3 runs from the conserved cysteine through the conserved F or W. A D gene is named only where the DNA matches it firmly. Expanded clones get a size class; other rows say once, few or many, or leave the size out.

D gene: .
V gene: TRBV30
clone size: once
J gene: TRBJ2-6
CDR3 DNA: TGTGCCTGGATCCCGCGGGGATCCTCTGGGGCCAACGTCCTGACTTTC
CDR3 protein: CAWIPRGSSGANVLTF

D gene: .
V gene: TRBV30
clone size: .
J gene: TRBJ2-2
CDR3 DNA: TGTGCCTGGAGTGCACAGGGTAACGGGGAGCTGTTTTTT
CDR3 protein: CAWSAQGNGELFF

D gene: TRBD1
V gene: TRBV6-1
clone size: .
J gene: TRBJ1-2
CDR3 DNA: TGTGCCAGCAGTGAACATCGGGCAGGGGGCTATGGCTACACCTTC
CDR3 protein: CASSEHRAGGYGYTF

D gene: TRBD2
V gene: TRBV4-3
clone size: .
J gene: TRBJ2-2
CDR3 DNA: TGCGCCAGCAGCCCCACGAGCGCGGGGGGCGGCACCGGGGAGCTGTTTTTT
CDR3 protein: CASSPTSAGGGTGELFF

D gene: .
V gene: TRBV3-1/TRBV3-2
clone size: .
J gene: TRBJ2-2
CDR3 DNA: TGTGCCAGCAGCCCACCGGAGAAAGCCGGGGAGCTGTTTTTT
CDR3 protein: CASSPPEKAGELFF

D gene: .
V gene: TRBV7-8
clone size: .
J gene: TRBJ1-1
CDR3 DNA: TGTGCCAGCAGCTTAGGGTTCTCAACCACCATCATGAACACTGAAGCTTTCTTT
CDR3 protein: CASSLGFSTTIMNTEAFF

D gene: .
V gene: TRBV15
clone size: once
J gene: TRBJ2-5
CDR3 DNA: TGTGCCACCAGCATTGGGGTGGCAGAGACCCAGTACTTC
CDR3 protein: CATSIGVAETQYF

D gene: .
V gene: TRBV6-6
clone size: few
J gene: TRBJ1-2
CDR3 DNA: TGTGCCAGCAGTTACGACCCCGGGGGCACAACTGGTGTCTACACCTTC
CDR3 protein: CASSYDPGGTTGVYTF

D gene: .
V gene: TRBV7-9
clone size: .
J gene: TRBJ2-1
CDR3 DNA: TGTGCCAGCACAAAGACGGAGGGTAATGAGCAGTTCTTC
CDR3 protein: CASTKTEGNEQFF

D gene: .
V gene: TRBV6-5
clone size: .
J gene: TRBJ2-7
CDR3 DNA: TGTGCCAGCAGTTACTCGAGTCCGACTATCTCCTACGAGCAGTACTTC
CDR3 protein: CASSYSSPTISYEQYF

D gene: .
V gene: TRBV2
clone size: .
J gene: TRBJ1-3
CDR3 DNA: TGTGCCAGCACGTGGAACTCTGGAAACACCATATATTTT
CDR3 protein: CASTWNSGNTIYF

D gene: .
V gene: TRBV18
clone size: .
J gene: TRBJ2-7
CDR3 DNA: TGTGCCAGCTCAAGACGGGAAGAAGGCGAGCAGTACTTC
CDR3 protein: CASSRREEGEQYF

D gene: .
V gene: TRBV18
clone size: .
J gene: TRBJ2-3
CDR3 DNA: TGTGCCAGCTCCCGTAACCAGGGCAGGGGCCACCTGAAAAGCACAGATACGCAGTATTTT
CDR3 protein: CASSRNQGRGHLKSTDTQYF

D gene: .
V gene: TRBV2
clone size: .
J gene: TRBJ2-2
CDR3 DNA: TGTGCCAGCAGCCTAAACACCGGGGAGCTGTTTTTT
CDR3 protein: CASSLNTGELFF

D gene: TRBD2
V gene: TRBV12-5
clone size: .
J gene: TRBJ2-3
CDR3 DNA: TGTGCTAGTGGTTTGGCCCGTAGCGGGATCCCTCCTACGCAGTATTTT
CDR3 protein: CASGLARSGIPPTQYF

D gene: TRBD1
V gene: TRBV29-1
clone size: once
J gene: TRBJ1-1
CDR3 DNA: TGCAGCGCCCAGGGACAGGGAAACACTGAAGCTTTCTTT
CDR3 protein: CSAQGQGNTEAFF

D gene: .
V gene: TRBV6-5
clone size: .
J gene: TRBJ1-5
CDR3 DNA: TGTGCCAGCAGTTTCGACAGAAGTCAGCCCCAGCATTTT
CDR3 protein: CASSFDRSQPQHF

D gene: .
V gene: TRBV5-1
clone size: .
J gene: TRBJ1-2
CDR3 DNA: TGCGCCAGCAGCTTTGGACACAATGTGGGCGGCTACACCTTC
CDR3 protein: CASSFGHNVGGYTF

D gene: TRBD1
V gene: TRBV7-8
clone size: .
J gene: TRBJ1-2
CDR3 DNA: TGTGCCAGCAGCTTGGACCGGGACAGCCTTTATGGCTACACCTTC
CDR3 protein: CASSLDRDSLYGYTF

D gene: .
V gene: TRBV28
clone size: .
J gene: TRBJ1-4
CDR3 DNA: TGTGCCAGCAGTTCCCGGTTGCGGGGGGCAACTAATGAAAAACTGTTTTTT
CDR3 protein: CASSSRLRGATNEKLFF

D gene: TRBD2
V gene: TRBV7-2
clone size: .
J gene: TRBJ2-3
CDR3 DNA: TGTGCCAGCAGCTGGGAAGGGCGGGGGGATACGCAGTATTTT
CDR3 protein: CASSWEGRGDTQYF

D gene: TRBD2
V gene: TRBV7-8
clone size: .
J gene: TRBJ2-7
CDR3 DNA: TGTGCCAGCAGCTTGGGGGGGAGGGCCTCATACGAGCAGTACTTC
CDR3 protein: CASSLGGRASYEQYF

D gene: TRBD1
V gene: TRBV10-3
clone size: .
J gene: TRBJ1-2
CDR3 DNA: TGTGCCATCAGTGAGTCGGGCACAGGGGCCGTCGGGGGGGGCTACACCTTC
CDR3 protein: CAISESGTGAVGGGYTF

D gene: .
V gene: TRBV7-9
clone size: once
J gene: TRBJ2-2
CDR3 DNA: TGTGCCCCAACAGGGTCCGCCGGGGAGCTGTTTTTT
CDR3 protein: CAPTGSAGELFF

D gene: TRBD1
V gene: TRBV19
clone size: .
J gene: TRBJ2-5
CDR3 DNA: TGTGCCAGTAGTATAGTAGGGACAGCCAACCAAGAGACCCAGTACTTC
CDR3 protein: CASSIVGTANQETQYF

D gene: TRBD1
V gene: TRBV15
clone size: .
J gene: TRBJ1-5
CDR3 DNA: TGTGCCACCAGCAGAGGGGACAGGGACCAGCCCCAGCATTTT
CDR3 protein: CATSRGDRDQPQHF

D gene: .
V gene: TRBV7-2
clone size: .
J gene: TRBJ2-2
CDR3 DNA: TGTGCCAGCAGCTTAAGTGGGGGGTGGAACACCGGGGAGCTGTTTTTT
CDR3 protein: CASSLSGGWNTGELFF

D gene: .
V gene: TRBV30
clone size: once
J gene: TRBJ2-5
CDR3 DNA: TGTGCCTGGAAGGGGATTAGGTTTTCGTACCAAGAGACCCAGTACTTC
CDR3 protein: CAWKGIRFSYQETQYF